This TCR beta chain is drawn from a study of shared clonotypes between healthy human individuals. Study-wide results and caveats: Relative to memory subsets, naive subsets generally showed larger estimated richness.

Only in-frame clones appear in the TCRdb table, and some are missing; sequencing was by immunoSEQ multiplex PCR. This table holds 2 million to 2.5 million clones, about 90% found once. The CDR3 sequence is 14 residues long. V lost 8 bases to trimming and J lost 2 bases, with 17 bases between them. CDR1 is GTSNPN, CDR2 SVGIG, per germline (reference sequence). CD45RA-negative memory and CD45RA+ naive subsets were split from the CD4+ cells. Concerning this clone itself: Its antigen is not identified.

The sequenced sample was naive CD4+ T cells from PBMCs. Stated subset: CD45RA+ positively selected. The sequence was obtained from a man between 18 and 29 years old in good health. Some clones in this sample may be carry-over from other donors' samples. J is TRBJ2-3 and V is TRBV30; maybe TRBD2 (7 bases). The CDR3 reads CAREEGGVTDTQYF. The CDR3 nucleotides read TGTGCCCGGGAGGAGGGGGGAGTCACAGATACGCAGTATTTT. Full variable domain (rest looked up from reference TRBV30 and TRBJ2-3): SQTIHQWPATLVQPVGSPLSLECTVEGTSNPNLYWYRQAAGRGLQLLFYSVGIGQISSEVPQNLSASRPQDRQFILSSKKLLLSDSGFYLCAREEGGVTDTQYFGPGTRLTVL.